This T cell receptor beta chain came from a study of T-cell reconstitution after alpha-beta-depleted transplantation in children. This clonotype was counted at least ten times. Germline V gene sequence: CDR1 SEHNR, CDR2 FQNEAQ (reference sequence). The CDR3 length is 12 residues. The ends were cut back, 0 bases at V and 5 bases at J, with 5 bases in the middle. The library targeted TCRbeta and was prepared with unique molecular identifiers. TCRdb passed the PCR reads through MiXCR, listing each CDR3 protein once. The data show more than 60,000 distinct CDR3 sequences, approximately 7.4% seen once. The chain recombines TRBV7-9 with TRBJ2-7; D is uncertain. Specimen: PBMCs from the stem cell graft donor, collected from the stem cell graft. The TCR sequence derives from a human donor who donated a stem cell graft to a child with acute lymphoblastic leukemia. The CDR3 DNA is TGTGCCAGCAGCTTAGCGAGGCACGAGCAGTACTTC. Its protein is CASSLARHEQYF.